Shown below are 6 T cell receptor beta chains from a single sample sequenced in a study of blood T cell repertoires in COVID-19. Only in-frame clones appear in the TCRdb table, and some are missing; sequencing was by immunoSEQ multiplex PCR. The sample shows over 200,000 clones, roughly 90% of them seen only once. The sequenced sample consisted of peripheral blood. The receptors stem from a woman aged 55-70 years with acute or convalescent COVID-19.

A note on this clone: Other DNA sequences in the sample encode the same CDR3. The V and J genes are TRBV15 and TRBJ1-4, with 9 bases fitting TRBD1. V was clipped by 1 base and J by 5 bases; unmatched bases: 2. CDR3 length equals 15 residues. Germline assignment: CDR1 LNHNV and CDR2 YYDKDF (reference sequence). The CDR3 DNA reads TGTGCCACCAGCAGAGGGGGACAGGGAAATGAAAAACTGTTTTTT. Its translation: CATSRGGQGNEKLFF.

The chain carries TRBV21-1 and TRBJ1-3; TRBD1, the D gene given by the table, was not confirmed from the DNA. TRBV21-1 constitutes a pseudogene. This CDR3 is built from 22 residues. CDR3 nucleotide sequence: TGTGCCAGCAGCAAAACCACACTACCACCGGGACAGTCGTCCAACTCTGGAAACACCATATATTTT. Its protein is CASSKTTLPPGQSSNSGNTIYF.

The V and J genes are TRBV7-2 and TRBJ2-3; D may be TRBD2 (7 bases). Germline V gene data show CDR1 as SGHTA and CDR2 as FQGNSA. Between the trimmed V and J ends, which lost 4 bases and 6 bases, there was a span of 14 bases. The CDR3 is 14 residues long. The CDR3: CASSSGGGQDTQYF. The CDR3 region has the DNA TGTGCCAGCAGCTCCGGCGGGGGCCAGGATACGCAGTATTTT.

The chain joins TRBV6-5 to TRBJ1-3; 10 positions match TRBD1. V shed 5 bases and J 4 bases; nucleotides not matched to a gene: 5. This CDR3 is 15 amino acids long. Germline CDR1 is MNHEY and CDR2 is SVGAGI. This CDR3 is CASSRDRGQGNTIYF. In nucleotides, the CDR3 is TGTGCCAGCAGTCGAGACAGGGGGCAGGGAAACACCATATATTTT.

The chain links TRBV27 to TRBJ1-1, with D unresolved. Germline CDR1 and CDR2: MNHEY and SMNVEV (reference sequence). The CDR3 contains 15 residues. Trimming removed 0 bases at V and 2 bases at J, with 10 bases between. CDR3 DNA: TGTGCCAGCAGTTTATCGGCACAGTTTAACACTGAAGCTTTCTTT. Encoded protein: CASSLSAQFNTEAFF.

The J gene is TRBJ1-5, the V gene TRBV19; D is unclear. V was pared by 3 bases and J by 3 bases, with 18 bases between. This CDR3 region has 17 residues. Germline V gene lookup returns CDR1 LNHDA and CDR2 SQIVND (reference sequence). CDR3 region: CASSMRGSALFNQPQHF. The CDR3, as DNA: TGTGCCAGTAGTATGAGAGGGTCCGCGTTGTTCAATCAGCCCCAGCATTTT.